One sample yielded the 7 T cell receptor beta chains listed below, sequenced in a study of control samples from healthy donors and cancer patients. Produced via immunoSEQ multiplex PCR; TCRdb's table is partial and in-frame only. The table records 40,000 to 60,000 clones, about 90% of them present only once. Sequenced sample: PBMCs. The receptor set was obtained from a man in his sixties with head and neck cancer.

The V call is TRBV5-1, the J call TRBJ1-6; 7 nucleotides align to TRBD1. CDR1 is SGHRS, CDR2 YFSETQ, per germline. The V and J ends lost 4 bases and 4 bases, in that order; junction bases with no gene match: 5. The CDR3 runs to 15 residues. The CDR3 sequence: CASSVGTDYNSPLHF. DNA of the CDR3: TGCGCCAGCAGCGTTGGGACAGATTATAATTCACCCCTCCACTTT. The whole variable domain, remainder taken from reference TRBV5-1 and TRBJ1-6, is KAGVTQTPRYLIKTRGQQVTLSCSPISGHRSVSWYQQTPGQGLQFLFEYFSETQRNKGNFPGRFSGRQFSNSRSEMNVSTLELGDSALYLCASSVGTDYNSPLHFGNGTRLTVT.

The CDR3 spells CASSQSGSGNTIYF. The CDR3 DNA reads as TGTGCCAGCAGCCAATCCGGTTCTGGAAACACCATATATTTT. This chain uses TRBV3-1 (or the pseudogene TRBV3-2) with TRBJ1-3; D not certain. The CDR3 runs to 14 residues. CDR1 and CDR2 (germline): LGHDT, YNNKEL (reference sequence). V was cut by 2 bases and J by 1 base, with 6 bases left in between.

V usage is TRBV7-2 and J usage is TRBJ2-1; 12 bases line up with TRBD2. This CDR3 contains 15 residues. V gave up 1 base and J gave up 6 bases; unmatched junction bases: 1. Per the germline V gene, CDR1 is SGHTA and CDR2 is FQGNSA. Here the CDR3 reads CASSLELAGGNEQFF. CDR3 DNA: TGTGCCAGCAGCTTAGAACTAGCGGGAGGCAATGAGCAGTTCTTC.

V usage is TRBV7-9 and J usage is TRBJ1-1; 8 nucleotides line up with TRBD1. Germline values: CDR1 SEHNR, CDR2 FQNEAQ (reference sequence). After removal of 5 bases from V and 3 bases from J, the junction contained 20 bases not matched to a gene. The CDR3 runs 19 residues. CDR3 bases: TGTGCCAGCAGCCCAGGTGTGACAGGGGTTCGTCGGGGGGACACTGAAGCTTTCTTT. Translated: CASSPGVTGVRRGDTEAFF.

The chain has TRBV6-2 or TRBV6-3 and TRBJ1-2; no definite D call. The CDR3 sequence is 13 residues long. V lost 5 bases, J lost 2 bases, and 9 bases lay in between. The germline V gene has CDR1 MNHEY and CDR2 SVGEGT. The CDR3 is CASSNLRNYGYTF. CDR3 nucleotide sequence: TGTGCCAGCAGTAATTTACGGAACTATGGCTACACCTTC.

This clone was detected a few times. CDR3 nucleotides: TGTGCCAGCGAACCTCCGGAGGCCAGGACTAACCCCGGGGAGCTGTTTTTT. Protein product: CASEPPEARTNPGELFF. This sequence joins TRBV7-9 and TRBJ2-2; D perhaps matches TRBD2 (6 bases). V was trimmed by 8 bases and J by 6 bases, leaving 25 bases between them. In germline, CDR1 is SEHNR, CDR2 FQNEAQ (reference sequence). The length of the CDR3 is 17 residues.

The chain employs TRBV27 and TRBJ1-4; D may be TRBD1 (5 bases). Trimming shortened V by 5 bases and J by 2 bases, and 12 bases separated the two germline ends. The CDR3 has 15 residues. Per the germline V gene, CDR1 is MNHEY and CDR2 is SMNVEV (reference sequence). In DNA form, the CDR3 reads TGTGCCAGCAGTCCCTCTGGGGGGACTAATGAAAAACTGTTTTTT. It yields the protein CASSPSGGTNEKLFF.